This T cell receptor (beta chain) was obtained from a study of blood T cell repertoires in COVID-19. Study-level information: COVID-19 samples collected from the United States, Italy and Spain covered acute and convalescent phases. In each case, the material was cDNA or gDNA derived from T cells, B-cell-depleted T cells, or PBMCs.

Followed over time, Seattle patients had been enrolled while infection was active. Original processing methods: Scientists estimated how many nucleated cells there were by amplifying reference gene primers. Profiling relied on immunoSEQ multiplex PCR, and the TCRdb table lists in-frame clones only, not all of them. Clone size and the V and J calls come from that table; the DNA yielded D and trimming. Of some 260,000 clones detected, approximately 90% appear once; the ten largest clones hold about 6.7%. CDR1 is MDHEN and CDR2 is SYDVKM in the germline V gene. This CDR3 has 14 amino acids. V shed 6 bases, J shed 7 bases, and the junction held 9 bases outside the gene matches.

This chain uses TRBV28 with TRBJ1-5, with TRBD1 matching over 7 bases. The sequence came from a young woman with COVID-19, enrolled during active disease. The specimen was peripheral blood. CDR3 loop: CASSPAPGQQPQHF. The CDR3 DNA reads TGTGCCAGCAGCCCGGCCCCGGGACAGCAGCCCCAGCATTTT.